This T cell receptor beta chain was observed in a study of CD8+ T cells in alopecia areata (dated by TCRdb to 2017 to 2018). Describing the broader study: Female C3H/HeJ recipients, roughly 6-11 weeks old, were grafted with skin from C3H/HeJ donors with spontaneous alopecia (about 6-12 months old). Scalp clonality was compared across normal scalp (n=4), patchy alopecia areata scalp (n=8), and alopecia totalis/universalis scalp (n=8). Human TCRbeta sequencing covered scalp tissue and sorted CD4+ and CD8+ peripheral blood T cells from patchy and totalis/universalis alopecia areata patients and healthy controls. The RNA source kit depended on sample type: the PAXgene miRNA kit for fixed scalp, the miRNeasy kit for PBMCs, and the RNeasy kit for mouse skin. In both human patients and the C3H/HeJ mouse model, the study applied high-throughput TCRbeta sequencing to look at T cell clonal expansion in alopecia areata. TCRbeta CDR3 regions were amplified by immunoSEQ multiplex PCR with 35 Vbeta forward and 13 Jbeta reverse primers.

What the work shows at the level of the full study, not this receptor alone: Shared TCR sequences between patients were less evident than in mice, which may be partly attributable to HLA diversity in the patient population. Unlike mouse skin, where gammadelta T cells dominate, normal human skin contains resident alphabeta T cells that get sequenced too, which complicates analysis of the scalp TCR repertoire. Higher clonality and more expanded CD8+ clones were observed in lesional scalp than in normal scalp, particularly in alopecia totalis/universalis, a finding suggestive of antigenic drive.

This clone has a handful of counts. This clone's antigen is unknown. The receptor originates from a mouse, and its gene names and germline sequences are accordingly murine. The CDR3 end lies 4 residues beyond the end of the read and is filled in from the germline J gene. The library was prepared using the immunoSEQ multiplex PCR assay. RNA was extracted from all samples and reverse transcribed into cDNA as template for TCR sequencing. SuperScript III was used for first-strand cDNA synthesis, primed with a 2:1 mix of oligo-dT and random hexamers. A synthetic immune receptor repertoire was used to gauge amplification bias, and whatever bias remained was removed computationally. Libraries were sequenced on Illumina HiSeq using 60 bp reads that covered the CDR3 and were read from J toward V. Concerning the study's data processing: After raw reads were preprocessed to remove errors, the CDR3 was defined following IMGT conventions as running from the conserved cysteine to phenylalanine. Clonality was calculated as 1 minus Shannon entropy normalized by log2 of the number of productive unique TCRs. CD4 or CD8 identity of scalp clones was inferred by cross-referencing scalp TCRbeta sequences with sorted blood CD4 and CD8 repertoires. TCRdb retrieved this table from immuneACCESS and kept in-frame rearrangements only. Not all clones are present; in checked studies, unresolved V genes account for under half, and no reason is known for the remainder. D and trimming were read from the DNA, whereas the V and J calls and clone size are those reported in that table. Here the sample lists 250,000 or so clones, none seen once only. More than 1% of the sample lies in the top ten.

Via the germline V gene (reference sequence), CDR1 is FNHDT and CDR2 SITEND. The CDR3 holds 11 amino acids from the cysteine to the phenylalanine. Of the CDR3's DNA, 21 bases were read; they are in frame from base 1. Pooled mouse cutaneous lymph node cells were stained for CD4, CD8alpha, NKG2D, NKG2ACE and other markers and were then sorted on a BD Influx. Sample: CD4+ T cells sorted from a lymph node. The sequence came from a C3H/HeJ mouse with alopecia areata. The strain carries MHC haplotype H2-k. The chain is encoded by TRBV19 joined to TRBJ1-1, with the D gene call left open. CDR3 protein: CASSPRSEVFF. CDR3 DNA (partial): TGTGCCAGCAGTCCCAGATCA.